The sequence of this T cell receptor (beta chain) was determined in a study of blood T cell repertoires in COVID-19. The CDR3 runs to 15 residues. Germline CDR1 MGHDK, CDR2 SYGVNS. V lost 1 base and J lost 6, with 15 bases in between. Measured with immunoSEQ multiplex PCR; TCRdb has only the in-frame clones, and not every one. The table has hundreds of thousands of clones, over 75% seen once. The chain has TRBV25-1 and TRBJ1-1, with no clear D. This receptor was taken from a young man with acute COVID-19. The sample was PBMCs or T cells enriched from blood (not recorded which). The CDR3 protein is CASSESQLLGPEAFF. In DNA, the CDR3 is TGTGCCAGCAGTGAATCCCAATTATTGGGCCCTGAAGCTTTCTTT.